What follows are 29 T cell receptor beta chains derived from one specimen sequenced in a study of shared clonotypes between healthy human individuals. Some clones are missing from TCRdb's copy, which holds only in-frame ones; the method was immunoSEQ multiplex PCR. Of under 600,000 clones in the sample, 75% to 80% are singletons; the top ten hold under 15%. The specimen sequenced was PBMCs. These receptors came from a woman aged 40 to 55 in good health. Some clones in this sample may be carry-over from other donors' samples.

A few counts support this clone. This sequence joins TRBV11-2 and TRBJ2-3, with 13 bases that match TRBD2. From germline, CDR1 is SGHAT and CDR2 FQNNGV. The CDR3 loop spans 17 amino acids. V shed 1 base and J 2 bases; nucleotides not matched to a gene: 3. CDR3 sequence (DNA): TGTGCCAGCAGCTTAGGACTAGCGGGAGGCAACACAGATACGCAGTATTTT. This gives the protein CASSLGLAGGNTDTQYF.

The gene calls are TRBV7-2 and TRBJ2-6; 11 positions match TRBD2. CDR1 is SGHTA and CDR2 is FQGNSA in the germline V gene. V was clipped by 5 bases and J by 0 bases; unmatched bases: 0. The CDR3 is 16 amino acids. The CDR3 spells CASSGTSGSGANVLTF. The CDR3 nucleotides are TGTGCCAGCAGCGGGACTAGCGGCTCTGGGGCCAACGTCCTGACTTTC.

The chain employs TRBV15 and TRBJ1-5; no reliable D call. Trimming removed 1 base at V and 4 bases at J, with 2 bases between. CDR1 and CDR2 (germline): LNHNV, YYDKDF (reference sequence). The CDR3 is 12 amino acids. In DNA, the CDR3 is TGTGCCACCAGCAGAGCGAATCAGCCCCAGCATTTT. It codes for CATSRANQPQHF.

This clone was seen a single time. The CDR3 sequence is CASSLGRNNQPQHF. The CDR3 region has the DNA TGTGCCAGCAGTTTAGGCAGAAACAATCAGCCCCAGCATTTT. The rearrangement links TRBV28 to TRBJ1-5; D is uncertain. Germline values: CDR1 MDHEN, CDR2 SYDVKM. V was shortened by 2 bases and J by 3 bases, with 8 bases between the two germline ends. CDR3 size: 14 residues. The whole variable domain, filled in from reference TRBV28 and TRBJ1-5, reads DVKVTQSSRYLVKRTGEKVFLECVQDMDHENMFWYRQDPGLGLRLIYFSYDVKMKEKGDIPEGYSVSREKKERFSLILESASTNQTSMYLCASSLGRNNQPQHFGDGTRLSIL.

V gene TRBV5-1 combines with J gene TRBJ2-3; 7 nucleotides match TRBD2. CDR1 and CDR2 (germline): SGHRS, YFSETQ. After removal of 0 bases from V and 4 bases from J, the junction contained 11 bases not matched to a gene. The CDR3 runs to 17 residues. The CDR3 nucleotides are TGCGCCAGCAGCTTGGGTTCATCGGGGGAGGGGCCAGATACGCAGTATTTT. It yields the protein CASSLGSSGEGPDTQYF.

This chain connects TRBV7-2 to TRBJ2-3, with TRBD2 matching 11 bases. V lost 5 bases to trimming and J lost 3 bases; unmatched junction nucleotides: 10. Germline loops: CDR1 SGHTA, CDR2 FQGNSA. The CDR3 is 17 residues long. CDR3 DNA: TGTGCCAGCAGCCAGCTACTAGCGGGAGATGGGACAGATACGCAGTATTTT. Translation: CASSQLLAGDGTDTQYF. The whole variable domain, remainder taken from reference TRBV7-2 and TRBJ2-3, is GAGVSQSPSNKVTEKGKDVELRCDPISGHTALYWYRQSLGQGLEFLIYFQGNSAPDKSGLPSDRFSAERTGGSVSTLTIQRTQQEDSAVYLCASSQLLAGDGTDTQYFGPGTRLTVL.

The gene calls are TRBV19 and TRBJ1-1, with D uncertain. Trimming took 10 bases from V and 7 from J, leaving 16 bases between them. Germline V gene data show CDR1 as LNHDA and CDR2 as SQIVND (reference sequence). This CDR3 contains 12 residues. This chain's CDR3 is CATLRAGREAFF. CDR3 in DNA: TGTGCCACCCTGCGGGCAGGCCGTGAAGCTTTCTTT. Variable domain in full (rest from reference TRBV19 and TRBJ1-1): DGGITQSPKYLFRKEGQNVTLSCEQNLNHDAMYWYRQDPGQGLRLIYYSQIVNDFQKGDIAEGYSVSREKKESFPLTVTSAQKNPTAFYLCATLRAGREAFFGQGTRLTVV.

The gene calls are TRBV27 and TRBJ1-1; no clear D gene. The V and J ends lost 5 bases and 3 bases respectively, with 10 bases between them. Germline CDR1 reads MNHEY; CDR2 reads SMNVEV (reference sequence). CDR3 size: 13 residues. CDR3 sequence reads: CASSKGWHTEAFF. CDR3 coding DNA: TGTGCCAGCAGTAAGGGCTGGCACACTGAAGCTTTCTTT.

The V call is TRBV18, the J call TRBJ2-7; D possibly matches TRBD1 or TRBD2 (5 bases each). V shed 3 bases and J shed 0 bases, with 12 bases lying between them. CDR3 size: 15 residues. Germline assignment: CDR1 KGHSH and CDR2 LQKENI. In DNA form, the CDR3 reads TGTGCCAGCTCACCGCCGGGGCAGCGCTCCTACGAGCAGTACTTC. Its translation is CASSPPGQRSYEQYF.

This clone was observed a few times. The chain combines TRBV7-9 with TRBJ1-1; D gene ambiguous. The V and J ends lost 5 bases and 1 base respectively, with 5 bases between them. Germline lookup yields CDR1 SEHNR and CDR2 FQNEAQ (reference sequence). This CDR3 has 12 amino acids. The CDR3 DNA reads TGTGCCAGCAGCGCCGAGAACACTGAAGCTTTCTTT. This codes for CASSAENTEAFF.

The chain recombines TRBV7-9 with TRBJ2-2; D is possibly TRBD2 (6 bases). CDR3 length equals 15 residues. CDR1 and CDR2 from the germline V gene are SEHNR and FQNEAQ (reference sequence). Trimming left V 5 bases short and J 1 base short, with 11 bases between. CDR3 region: CASSLGLMNTGELFF. In DNA form, the CDR3 reads TGTGCCAGCAGCCTGGGACTGATGAACACCGGGGAGCTGTTTTTT.

The gene calls are TRBV7-3 and TRBJ2-2; 10 bases match TRBD1. V gave up 2 bases and J gave up 5 bases; unmatched junction bases: 2. There are 15 residues in the CDR3. Germline V CDR1 and CDR2: SGHTA, FQGTGA. The CDR3 bases are TGTGCCAGCAGCTTAGGGACAGGGGTTACCGGGGAGCTGTTTTTT. It translates to CASSLGTGVTGELFF.

This rearrangement joins TRBV5-5 to TRBJ1-4, with 9 bases identical to TRBD1. This CDR3 contains 15 residues. Unmatched junction bases numbered 4, after V lost 0 bases and J lost 7 bases. The germline V gene encodes CDR1 SGHKS and CDR2 YYEKEE (reference sequence). CDR3 coding DNA: TGTGCCAGCAGCTTGGTGACGGGACAGGGTGAAAAACTGTTTTTT. Translating gives CASSLVTGQGEKLFF.

The chain has TRBV29-1 and TRBJ1-2; D not certain. The CDR3 contains 11 residues. Per the germline V gene, CDR1 is SQVTM and CDR2 is ANQGSEA. The ends were cut back, 8 bases at V and 0 bases at J, with 7 bases in the middle. The CDR3 DNA sequence: TGCAGCTCCCACGCTAACTATGGCTACACCTTC. It encodes CSSHANYGYTF.

The rearrangement links TRBV7-2 to TRBJ2-3; TRBD1 matches 7 bases. Germline CDR1 is SGHTA and CDR2 is FQGNSA. The CDR3 has 16 amino acids. V shed 2 bases, J shed 8 bases, and the junction held 13 bases outside the gene matches. The CDR3 sequence: CASSLYRTGGIGTQYF. DNA for the CDR3: TGTGCCAGCAGCTTATATAGGACAGGTGGTATTGGTACGCAGTATTTT.

This chain connects TRBV5-1 to TRBJ2-1; D is ambiguous. The CDR3 consists of 15 residues. Germline assignment: CDR1 SGHRS and CDR2 YFSETQ. V dropped 7 bases and J dropped 2 bases, with 16 bases sitting between them. For the CDR3, the DNA is TGCGCCAGCGGGCCCTACGGAGACACCTACAATGAGCAGTTCTTC. It translates to CASGPYGDTYNEQFF.

The chain joins TRBV7-8 to TRBJ2-1; D could derive from TRBD1 or TRBD2 (5 bases each). This CDR3 region has 11 residues. V was cut by 6 bases and J by 12 bases, with 12 bases left in between. The germline CDR1 and CDR2 sequences are SGHVS and FQNEAQ. The CDR3 coding sequence is TGTGCCAGCAGTCTAAGGGACGTGCAGTTCTTC. Translating gives CASSLRDVQFF. Based on the CDR3 plus reference TRBV7-8 and TRBJ2-1, the full variable domain is GAGVSQSPRYKVAKRGQDVALRCDPISGHVSLFWYQQALGQGPEFLTYFQNEAQLDKSGLPSDRFFAERPEGSVSTLKIQRTQQEDSAVYLCASSLRDVQFFGPGTRLTVL.

Concerning this clone itself: The same CDR3 can be traced to other DNA sequences in this sample. The V gene is TRBV9, the J gene TRBJ1-5, with 8 nucleotides matching TRBD1. The V and J ends lost 2 bases and 7 bases, in that order; junction bases with no gene match: 5. Germline V gene lookup returns CDR1 SGDLS and CDR2 YYNGEE. This CDR3 spans 14 amino acids. As DNA, the CDR3 is TGTGCCAGCAGCGTCGGACAGGGCGGCCAGCCCCAGCATTTT. Residues: CASSVGQGGQPQHF.

J is TRBJ2-1 and V is TRBV6-5; D call uncertain. This CDR3 is 12 amino acids long. CDR1 and CDR2 from the germline V gene are MNHEY and SVGAGI. The germline V and J ends were trimmed by 4 bases and 7 bases, with 8 bases remaining between them. This chain's CDR3 is CASSSPTNEQFF. The CDR3 coding sequence is TGTGCCAGCAGTTCCCCGACGAATGAGCAGTTCTTC.

The rearrangement uses TRBV4-1 and TRBJ2-7; 15 nucleotides line up with TRBD2. The CDR3 covers 21 residues. V lost 2 bases and J lost 6; bases outside the gene matches: 20. CDR1 is MGHRA, CDR2 YSYEKL, per germline. Here the CDR3 DNA reads TGCGCCAGCAGCCAAACAAACGGACTAGCGGGAGGGCCTACCTCCGGGCGCGAGCAGTACTTC. Translated: CASSQTNGLAGGPTSGREQYF.

The chain employs TRBV5-1 and TRBJ2-2; D remains unclear. The CDR3 contains 15 residues. V was clipped by 0 bases and J by 1 base, with 7 bases between them. Germline assignment: CDR1 SGHRS and CDR2 YFSETQ. The CDR3 DNA sequence: TGCGCCAGCAGCTTGGTTGGCGAGAACACCGGGGAGCTGTTTTTT. Amino acids: CASSLVGENTGELFF.

Only one count was recorded for this clone. The junction and the germline gene differ at one end; a read error may be behind it. In the same sample, other DNA sequences code for this CDR3. V usage is TRBV20-1 and J usage is TRBJ1-2; D not resolved. The CDR3 sequence is 9 residues long. The germline V gene encodes CDR1 DFQATT and CDR2 SNEGSKA (reference sequence). The CDR3: CSANYGYTF. For the CDR3, the DNA is TGCAGTGCTAACTACGGCTACACCTTC.

The V call is TRBV7-9, the J call TRBJ1-1; D is uncertain. The CDR3 has 14 residues. Trimming cost V 5 bases and J 3 bases, with 13 bases left between them. The V gene's germline CDR1 is SEHNR and CDR2 FQNEAQ (reference sequence). CDR3 in amino acids: CASSPQTDYTEAFF. CDR3 in DNA: TGTGCCAGCAGCCCCCAGACGGACTACACTGAAGCTTTCTTT.

The V gene is TRBV5-1, the J gene TRBJ2-7; the D is unclear. V was shortened by 0 bases and J by 6 bases, with 13 bases between the two germline ends. The CDR3 runs to 14 residues. Germline V gene lookup returns CDR1 SGHRS and CDR2 YFSETQ. The CDR3 DNA sequence: TGCGCCAGCAGCTTGGCCGATTATGGGCCCGAGCAGTACTTC. Encoded protein: CASSLADYGPEQYF. The whole variable domain, filled in from reference TRBV5-1 and TRBJ2-7, reads KAGVTQTPRYLIKTRGQQVTLSCSPISGHRSVSWYQQTPGQGLQFLFEYFSETQRNKGNFPGRFSGRQFSNSRSEMNVSTLELGDSALYLCASSLADYGPEQYFGPGTRLTVT.

The chain is built from TRBV4-3 and TRBJ2-7; D gene uncertain. The length of the CDR3 is 14 residues. V was trimmed by 0 bases and J by 1 base, leaving 7 bases between them. Looked up from germline, CDR1 is LGHNA and CDR2 is YSLEER. The CDR3 loop is CASSQDQQSYEQYF. Written as DNA, the CDR3 is TGCGCCAGCAGCCAAGATCAACAGTCCTACGAGCAGTACTTC.

This clone was counted a few times. V and J are TRBV7-2 and TRBJ2-7, with D possibly matching TRBD2 (6 bases). The ends were cut back, 1 base at V and 6 bases at J, with 19 bases in the middle. This CDR3 contains 16 residues. Germline V gives CDR1 SGHTA, CDR2 FQGNSA. The CDR3 DNA reads as TGTGCCAGCAGCTTAGAAGGCGCGGGAATGTTGGGCGAGCAGTACTTC. Protein product: CASSLEGAGMLGEQYF.

The chain uses TRBV30 and TRBJ1-2; TRBD1 matches 8 bases. V was clipped by 0 bases and J by 5 bases; unmatched bases: 8. The CDR3 length is 15 residues. Germline V lookup: CDR1 GTSNPN, CDR2 SVGIG (reference sequence). The CDR3 coding sequence is TGTGCCTGGAGTGTACCCAGGGGGCGTCAGTATGGCTACACCTTC. Translating it yields CAWSVPRGRQYGYTF.

The V call is TRBV6-4, the J call TRBJ2-1; 12 bases line up with TRBD1. Germline V gene sequence: CDR1 MRHNA, CDR2 SNTAGT. The CDR3 covers 16 residues. V was pared by 0 bases and J by 8 bases, with 5 bases of the junction left unmatched. CDR3 coding DNA: TGTGCCAGCAGTGACTCGACGGGACAGGGGGCCGATGAGCAGTTCTTC. Amino acids: CASSDSTGQGADEQFF.

The V call is TRBV10-3, the J call TRBJ2-5, with D unresolved. V dropped 6 bases and J dropped 3 bases, with 11 bases sitting between them. Germline V gene sequence: CDR1 ENHRY, CDR2 SYGVKD. This CDR3 has 13 residues. The CDR3 loop reads CAIRNGTEETQYF. The CDR3 coding sequence is TGTGCCATCAGGAACGGAACAGAAGAGACCCAGTACTTC.